This T cell receptor beta chain was profiled in a study of CD8+CD57+ T cells in acquired aplastic anemia. This clonotype was seen ten or more times. The antigen is not known. The study profiled TCR beta VDJ and CDR3 using genomic DNA as template. TCRdb independently ran MiXCR on the reads; one entry per CDR3 protein. The repertoire holds over 250,000 distinct CDR3 sequences, with roughly 59% as singletons. Regarding the study as a whole: Between patients and controls, CD8+ Simpson's diversity did not vary significantly. Found in both controls and patients were twenty-nine CD8+ CDR3 sequences.

CDR3 size: 16 residues. Trimming at V came to 1 base and at J to 4 bases, leaving 5 bases not matched to a gene. Looked up from germline, CDR1 is SGHTA and CDR2 is FQGNSA. CD8+CD57+ cell expansion, shown by flow cytometry, had occurred in the patients selected for sequencing. Sequenced material: sorted CD4+, CD8+, or CD8+CD57+ T cells (not recorded which) from PBMCs. This receptor was obtained from a human donor with aplastic anemia. The chain is built from TRBV7-2 and TRBJ2-1; 9 bases match TRBD2. CDR3 sequence reads: CASSLVAGGGYNEQFF. CDR3 nucleotides: TGTGCCAGCAGCTTAGTGGCGGGAGGGGGATACAATGAGCAGTTCTTC.